What follows are 20 T cell receptor beta chains derived from one specimen sequenced in a study of blood T cells in healthy people across ages. A second PCR, run for roughly 6 to 11 cycles, used a sample-barcoded 5' primer plus a J-beta primer mix. A single record per CDR3 protein comes from TCRdb applying MiXCR to the 5' RACE reads. The sample contains approximately 780,000 distinct CDR3 sequences, around 24% of which appear only once. This same sample was also part of a study on T cells of mothers and their children.

The sample consisted of blood. The receptors derive from a boy younger than 18 in good health.

The J gene is TRBJ2-5, the V gene TRBV5-5, with 13 bases fitting TRBD2. The last part of the DNA fits TRBJ2-1 better; the J call may be wrong. The V gene's germline CDR1 is SGHKS and CDR2 YYEKEE (reference sequence). The CDR3 is 15 residues long. The CDR3 spells CASSIGTSGANEQFF. CDR3 in DNA: TGTGCCAGCAGCATTGGGACTAGCGGGGCCAATGAGCAGTTCTTC.

This clonotype was detected once. This chain uses TRBV28 with TRBJ1-5; D is ambiguous. Deletions cut 6 bases from V and 9 bases from J, with 9 bases between. The CDR3 is made up of 11 amino acids. From germline, CDR1 is MDHEN and CDR2 SYDVKM. The CDR3 spells CASSPAGPQHF. CDR3 nucleotides: TGTGCCAGCAGCCCCGCCGGGCCCCAGCATTTT.

This clonotype was counted only a few times. The rearrangement links TRBV10-3 to TRBJ1-3, with a possible D match to TRBD1 (5 bases). V was trimmed by 11 bases and J by 0 bases, leaving 14 bases between them. Per germline, CDR1 ENHRY and CDR2 SYGVKD. CDR3 length: 14 residues. The CDR3 sequence is CAVSTGNSGNTIYF. CDR3 nucleotides: TGTGCCGTTTCCACAGGAAACTCTGGAAACACCATATATTTT.

The sample holds a few counts of this clonotype. This CDR3 is CASSLYSRGTGNTIYF. The CDR3 DNA is TGTGCCAGCAGCCTCTACTCCAGGGGAACTGGAAACACCATATATTTT. This rearrangement joins TRBV11-2 to TRBJ1-3, with D possibly being TRBD1 (6 bases). The CDR3 is 16 residues long. The ends were cut back, 5 bases at V and 2 bases at J, with 16 bases in the middle. Germline CDR1 is SGHAT and CDR2 is FQNNGV.

The V call is TRBV4-1, the J call TRBJ2-3; 8 bases match TRBD2. J was trimmed by 3 bases and V by 0 bases; bases with no gene match: 5. This CDR3 region has 16 residues. Per the germline V gene, CDR1 is MGHRA and CDR2 is YSYEKL. CDR3 sequence reads: CASSQDQSGGTDTQYF. The DNA of the CDR3 is TGCGCCAGCAGCCAAGATCAAAGCGGGGGTACAGATACGCAGTATTTT.

CDR3 amino acids: CASSPLRHSGGDEQFF. The CDR3 DNA follows: TGTGCCAGCAGTCCCCTTCGTCATAGCGGGGGGGATGAGCAGTTCTTC. V gene TRBV27 combines with J gene TRBJ2-7, with 11 bases identical to TRBD2. The better agreement between TRBJ2-1 and the DNA end casts doubt on the J call. The CDR3 has 16 residues. The germline gives CDR1 MNHEY, CDR2 SMNVEV (reference sequence).

The CDR3 sequence: CASSQRNTYEQYF. The CDR3 coding sequence is TGTGCCAGCAGCCAAAGGAACACCTACGAGCAGTACTTC. This chain links TRBV3-1 with TRBJ2-7; the D is unclear. The CDR3 has 13 amino acids. CDR1 is LGHDT and CDR2 is YNNKEL in the germline V gene (reference sequence). V was pared by 2 bases and J by 2 bases, with 7 bases between.

The V call is TRBV28, the J call TRBJ2-7, with D perhaps matching TRBD1 (6 bases). V was pared by 6 bases and J by 3 bases, with 18 bases between. CDR3 length: 15 residues. CDR1 and CDR2 (germline): MDHEN, SYDVKM. CDR3 sequence (DNA): TGTGCCAGCAGCGACCGGACAGCCGCACTCTACGAGCAGTACTTC. It specifies CASSDRTAALYEQYF. The variable domain in full, with the rest retrieved from reference TRBV28 and TRBJ2-7, is DVKVTQSSRYLVKRTGEKVFLECVQDMDHENMFWYRQDPGLGLRLIYFSYDVKMKEKGDIPEGYSVSREKKERFSLILESASTNQTSMYLCASSDRTAALYEQYFGPGTRLTVT.

This clonotype has at least ten counts. The chain links TRBV28 to TRBJ2-5, with D possibly being TRBD1 (5 bases). CDR1 is MDHEN and CDR2 is SYDVKM in the germline V gene. V was cut by 6 bases and J by 3 bases, with 11 bases left in between. The CDR3 covers 13 residues. The CDR3 DNA reads TGTGCCAGCAGCTTAGGCAGGGAAGAGACCCAGTACTTC. The encoded protein is CASSLGREETQYF.

The table lists this clonotype with a few counts. The rearrangement joins TRBV20-1 to TRBJ2-4, with 7 bases that match TRBD1. Germline loops: CDR1 DFQATT, CDR2 SNEGSKA (reference sequence). The CDR3 length is 16 residues. V shed 5 bases, J shed 2 bases, and the junction held 12 bases outside the gene matches. CDR3 nucleotides: TGCAGTGCTGGCCAAACTGACAGGGACCCCAAAAACATTCAGTACTTC. It codes for CSAGQTDRDPKNIQYF.

This chain uses TRBV6-5 with TRBJ2-5, with D tentatively TRBD2 (6 bases). With the DNA end fitting TRBJ2-7 better, the J assignment may be wrong. In germline, CDR1 is MNHEY, CDR2 SVGAGI. The CDR3 runs 15 residues. The CDR3 sequence: CASSSSGTFTYEQYF. The CDR3 DNA sequence: TGTGCCAGCAGTTCCTCGGGGACTTTTACCTACGAGCAGTACTTC.

This chain uses TRBV12-3 or TRBV12-4 with TRBJ2-2; D may correspond to TRBD1 or TRBD2 (5 bases each). Trimming stripped 7 bases from V and 0 bases from J, with 18 bases between. CDR3 length: 17 residues. This chain's CDR3 is CASTGRRGVANTGELFF. CDR3 nucleotide sequence: TGTGCCAGCACCGGCCGAAGAGGGGTCGCGAACACCGGGGAGCTGTTTTTT.

The J gene is TRBJ2-1, the V gene TRBV7-9, with 11 nucleotides matching TRBD1. CDR3 length: 17 residues. The V gene end was trimmed by 5 bases and the J gene end by 6 bases; junction bases not matched to a gene: 12. Germline CDR1 is SEHNR and CDR2 is FQNEAQ (reference sequence). The CDR3 DNA is TGTGCCAGCAGCCCGTCCCTGGACAGGGGGCGCAGCAATGAGCAGTTCTTC. Amino acids: CASSPSLDRGRSNEQFF. Variable domain in full (rest from reference TRBV7-9 and TRBJ2-1): DTGVSQNPRHKITKRGQNVTFRCDPISEHNRLYWYRQTLGQGPEFLTYFQNEAQLEKSRLLSDRFSAERPKGSFSTLEIQRTEQGDSAMYLCASSPSLDRGRSNEQFFGPGTRLTVL.

In its sample, this clonotype was seen a few times. This chain joins TRBV5-1 and TRBJ2-7; 13 bases are a match to TRBD2. Germline CDR1 SGHRS, CDR2 YFSETQ. The length of the CDR3 is 15 residues. V gave up 4 bases and J gave up 3 bases; unmatched junction bases: 4. This CDR3 is CASSPGTSGIYEQYF. The CDR3 bases are TGCGCCAGCAGCCCCGGGACTAGCGGGATCTACGAGCAGTACTTC.

For the CDR3, the DNA is TGTGCCAGCAGCTTAGTTAATACAGCGAACACCGGGGAGCTGTTTTTT. Translation: CASSLVNTANTGELFF. V is TRBV7-9 and J is TRBJ2-2; no definite D call. Germline-derived CDR1 and CDR2 are SEHNR and FQNEAQ (reference sequence). V lost 1 base to trimming and J lost 0 bases, with 9 bases between them. The CDR3 has 16 residues.

The chain joins TRBV12-3 or TRBV12-4 to TRBJ2-7, with D tentatively TRBD2 (5 bases). V lost 8 bases and J 4 bases, leaving 18 bases between the germline ends. This CDR3 is 14 amino acids long. The DNA for the CDR3 is TGTGCCAGCGGATCCTGGGGAGTACTATACGAGCAGTACTTC. Translation: CASGSWGVLYEQYF.

This clonotype was picked up a small number of times. The rearrangement links TRBV11-1 to TRBJ2-1; 13 bases fit TRBD2. CDR3 length equals 20 residues. After removal of 5 bases from V and 0 bases from J, the junction contained 13 bases not matched to a gene. Germline loops: CDR1 SGHAT, CDR2 FQDESV (reference sequence). CDR3: CASSRPRTSGGPSSYNEQFF. The CDR3 coding sequence is TGTGCCAGCAGCCGACCTAGGACTAGCGGGGGCCCTAGCTCCTACAATGAGCAGTTCTTC. Full variable domain (missing parts from reference TRBV11-1 and TRBJ2-1): EAEVAQSPRYKITEKSQAVAFWCDPISGHATLYWYRQILGQGPELLVQFQDESVVDDSQLPKDRFSAERLKGVDSTLKIQPAELGDSAMYLCASSRPRTSGGPSSYNEQFFGPGTRLTVL.

This clonotype was counted a few times. This chain joins TRBV27 and TRBJ1-2, with a possible D match to TRBD1 (5 bases). The ends were cut back, 5 bases at V and 7 bases at J, with 26 bases in the middle. Germline loops: CDR1 MNHEY, CDR2 SMNVEV (reference sequence). CDR3 size: 17 residues. The CDR3 region is CASSALSFGAPGGGYTF. The CDR3 region has the DNA TGTGCCAGCAGTGCCCTTTCTTTCGGGGCGCCCGGCGGTGGCTACACCTTC.

This clonotype was seen more than once but under ten times. V gene TRBV28 combines with J gene TRBJ2-7; 8 bases fit TRBD1. Germline V gives CDR1 MDHEN, CDR2 SYDVKM. The CDR3 totals 15 residues. With 4 bases clipped from V and 0 bases from J, the junction kept 5 bases outside the gene matches. The CDR3 spells CASSWDRSSSYEQYF. The CDR3 DNA reads TGTGCCAGCAGTTGGGACAGGAGTTCCTCCTACGAGCAGTACTTC.

V and J are TRBV7-3 and TRBJ2-3; weak D call: TRBD2 (6 bases). This CDR3 spans 14 amino acids. Germline CDR1 SGHTA, CDR2 FQGTGA. Trimming cost V 2 bases and J 6 bases, with 12 bases left between them. The CDR3 reads CASSLSGEVDTQYF. Here the CDR3 DNA reads TGTGCCAGCAGCTTATCCGGGGAGGTGGATACGCAGTATTTT. The variable domain in full, completed from reference TRBV7-3 and TRBJ2-3, reads GAGVSQTPSNKVTEKGKYVELRCDPISGHTALYWYRQSLGQGPEFLIYFQGTGAADDSGLPNDRFFAVRPEGSVSTLKIQRTERGDSAVYLCASSLSGEVDTQYFGPGTRLTVL.